These 18 T cell receptor beta chains share one sample of origin, sequenced in a study of graft-versus-host responses after intestinal transplantation. Produced via immunoSEQ multiplex PCR; TCRdb's table is partial and in-frame only. Of under 7,000 clones listed, around 74% are singletons. Both intraepithelial and lamina propria lymphocytes were released by processing graft tissue. The material was ileum tissue, obtained about 240 days after intestinal transplant. Every receptor here comes from a human patient who received an intestinal transplant, so some T cells may come from the graft donor.

The chain carries TRBV7-8 and TRBJ1-5, with 7 bases that match TRBD1. Germline CDR1 reads SGHVS; CDR2 reads FQNEAQ. V lost 5 bases, J lost 5 bases, and 9 bases stayed unmatched. The CDR3 totals 15 residues. The CDR3 is CASSRDRVDYQPQHF. The CDR3 DNA reads TGTGCCAGCAGCCGCGACAGGGTAGATTATCAGCCCCAGCATTTT.

To note about this clone: Other DNA sequences in the sample encode the same CDR3. The CDR3 protein is CASSLAGGPNNEQFF. CDR3 bases: TGTGCCAGCAGCCTAGCGGGGGGCCCGAACAATGAGCAGTTCTTC. This sequence joins TRBV6-5 and TRBJ2-1; TRBD2 matches 11 bases. The V gene end was trimmed by 6 bases and the J gene end by 5 bases; junction bases not matched to a gene: 6. The CDR3 is 15 amino acids. Per the germline V gene, CDR1 is MNHEY and CDR2 is SVGAGI.

This chain links TRBV9 with TRBJ2-1; TRBD2 matches at 7 bases. The CDR3 loop spans 15 amino acids. J gave up 5 bases and V 0 bases, and 5 bases lay outside the gene matches. Per germline, CDR1 SGDLS and CDR2 YYNGEE. The CDR3 DNA sequence: TGTGCCAGCAGCGTAGATGGCGGGGGTAACAATGAGCAGTTCTTC. As protein: CASSVDGGGNNEQFF.

The rearrangement joins TRBV6-9 to TRBJ1-2, with 8 positions matching TRBD1. Trimming cost V 5 bases and J 4 bases; bases outside gene matches: 9. The germline V gene encodes CDR1 MNHGY and CDR2 SVAAGI. The CDR3 is made up of 15 amino acids. CDR3 protein: CASSSPGTGIYGYTF. CDR3 DNA sequence: TGTGCCAGCAGTAGCCCCGGGACAGGAATCTATGGCTACACCTTC.

The chain uses TRBV6-5 and TRBJ2-3; 9 bases are shared with TRBD2. Germline V CDR1 and CDR2: MNHEY, SVGAGI. The trim removed 1 base at V and 5 bases at J, leaving 4 bases unmatched. This CDR3 contains 15 residues. The CDR3 DNA is TGTGCCAGCAGTTACTATAGCGGGGGTGGAGATACGCAGTATTTT. Amino acids: CASSYYSGGGDTQYF.

On this clone itself: Mismatch with germline at one junction end may stem from a read error. V gene TRBV6-6 combines with J gene TRBJ1-1, with a tentative D call TRBD1 (5 bases). The CDR3 runs to 16 residues. Germline V gives CDR1 MNHNY, CDR2 SVGAGI (reference sequence). In nucleotides, the CDR3 is TGTGCCTGCAGTCGGGGGGGTGTGGGTATGAACACTGAAGCTTTCTTT. It is translated as CACSRGGVGMNTEAFF.

This chain links TRBV4-2 with TRBJ1-1; a weak D match, TRBD1 (5 bases). Germline CDR1 and CDR2: LGHNA and YNFKEQ. The CDR3 is made up of 18 amino acids. The V end was cut by 0 bases, the J end by 0 bases, with 17 bases between. This chain's CDR3 is CASSQERGGGDVNTEAFF. The CDR3 DNA reads as TGTGCCAGCAGCCAAGAGCGAGGTGGGGGGGATGTGAACACTGAAGCTTTCTTT.

This clone was counted once. The chain uses TRBV11-3 and TRBJ1-3, with TRBD1 identical over 7 bases. Trimming at V came to 3 bases and at J to 2 bases, leaving 7 bases not matched to a gene. CDR3 length: 16 residues. From germline, CDR1 is SGHNT and CDR2 YENEEA. CDR3 loop: CASSFSKDRPGNTIYF. For the CDR3, the DNA is TGTGCCAGCAGCTTCTCTAAGGACAGGCCTGGAAACACCATATATTTT.

This chain connects TRBV9 to TRBJ1-1; D gene ambiguous. V lost 4 bases and J 3 bases, leaving 10 bases between the germline ends. The CDR3 is 13 amino acids. Germline CDR1 is SGDLS and CDR2 is YYNGEE. The CDR3 protein is CASSPRSYTEAFF. The CDR3 bases are TGTGCCAGCAGCCCCCGGTCTTACACTGAAGCTTTCTTT. Drawing the rest from reference TRBV9 and TRBJ1-1, the complete variable domain is DSGVTQTPKHLITATGQRVTLRCSPRSGDLSVYWYQQSLDQGLQFLIQYYNGEERAKGNILERFSAQQFPDLHSELNLSSLELGDSALYFCASSPRSYTEAFFGQGTRLTVV.

This clone was seen more than once but under ten times. The genes are TRBV7-8 and TRBJ1-6; maybe TRBD1 (6 bases). The CDR3 has 14 amino acids. The V gene lost 2 bases and the J gene lost 7 bases, with 9 bases spanning the gap. CDR1 SGHVS and CDR2 FQNEAQ come from the germline V gene. The CDR3 nucleotides are TGTGCCAGCAGCTTAAGGACAGTCAATTCACCCCTCCACTTT. Translation: CASSLRTVNSPLHF.

The chain combines TRBV2 with TRBJ2-7, with 7 bases lining up with TRBD1. This CDR3 has 14 residues. Losses at the gene ends were 4 bases for V and 3 bases for J; bases not matched to a gene: 6. The germline V gene has CDR1 SNHLY and CDR2 FYNNEI. The DNA of the CDR3 is TGTGCCAGCAGTGGAGGGGCAGGGGGCTACGAGCAGTACTTC. It specifies CASSGGAGGYEQYF.

The J gene is TRBJ2-7, the V gene TRBV4-1; D assignment may be TRBD1 or TRBD2 (5 bases each). The CDR3 spans 13 residues. Germline CDR1 and CDR2: MGHRA and YSYEKL. V was trimmed by 3 bases and J by 1 base, leaving 7 bases between them. The CDR3 loop is CASSQGRSYEQYF. The CDR3 DNA reads TGCGCCAGCAGCCAGGGACGGTCCTACGAGCAGTACTTC.

The chain couples TRBV5-1 to TRBJ1-2; no clear D gene. The germline V gene has CDR1 SGHRS and CDR2 YFSETQ. This CDR3 has 16 residues. Trimming took off 2 bases at V and 1 base at J, with 15 bases between the two ends. This CDR3 is CASSFGEGLGNYGYTF. For the CDR3, the DNA is TGCGCCAGCAGCTTCGGTGAAGGCTTGGGTAACTATGGCTACACCTTC.

The chain joins TRBV6-6 to TRBJ1-3; a possible D gene is TRBD1 (6 bases). Germline V lookup: CDR1 MNHNY, CDR2 SVGAGI (reference sequence). The CDR3 has 15 amino acids. V dropped 5 bases and J dropped 0 bases, with 11 bases sitting between them. CDR3 region: CASSRTVSSGNTIYF. The CDR3 region has the DNA TGTGCCAGCAGTCGGACAGTCTCCTCTGGAAACACCATATATTTT.

Written as DNA, the CDR3 is TGCGCCAGCAGTCCCTCCATGGGAGGGGGCTCGTATACGCAGTATTTT. It yields the protein CASSPSMGGGSYTQYF. This chain links TRBV10-1 with TRBJ2-3; D is perhaps TRBD1 or TRBD2 (7 bases each). The CDR3 covers 16 residues. Germline CDR1 reads WNHNN; CDR2 reads SYGVQD (reference sequence). V was trimmed by 5 bases and J by 7 bases, leaving 22 bases between them.

The chain is built from TRBV6-9 and TRBJ1-6; the D is unclear. Germline V gene data show CDR1 as MNHGY and CDR2 as SVAAGI. The CDR3 is made up of 15 amino acids. With 5 bases removed from V and 1 base from J, the gap between germline ends came to 9 bases. The CDR3 DNA reads TGTGCCAGCAGTCCCCCGGGGTCCTATAATTCACCCCTCCACTTT. This encodes CASSPPGSYNSPLHF.

This sequence joins TRBV28 and TRBJ2-1, with D possibly matching TRBD1 (5 bases). The CDR3 runs to 15 residues. Trimming took 6 bases from V and 1 from J, leaving 13 bases between them. CDR1 is MDHEN and CDR2 is SYDVKM in the germline V gene. This CDR3 reads CASSLLGVSYNEQFF. The CDR3 bases are TGTGCCAGCAGCCTATTAGGGGTATCCTACAATGAGCAGTTCTTC. Full variable domain (missing parts from reference TRBV28 and TRBJ2-1): DVKVTQSSRYLVKRTGEKVFLECVQDMDHENMFWYRQDPGLGLRLIYFSYDVKMKEKGDIPEGYSVSREKKERFSLILESASTNQTSMYLCASSLLGVSYNEQFFGPGTRLTVL.

This clone turned up a few times. The chain combines TRBV6-8 with TRBJ1-1; D unclear. Germline V CDR1 and CDR2: MNHGY, SAAAGT. The CDR3 runs to 11 residues. Trimming cost V 5 bases and J 7 bases, with 8 bases left between them. The CDR3 region has the DNA TGTGCCAGCAGTGAGGACCGTGAAGCTTTCTTT. Amino acids: CASSEDREAFF.